This TCR beta chain was identified in a study of cytomegalovirus exposure and HLA in healthy donors. Study-wide context: Most genotyped donors, 81% of more than 300, had Caucasian-associated genetic ancestry.

Study outcomes and limitations: There were some public TCRs occurring in many donors, but most TCR sequences were rare. The listing of roughly 160 TCR beta chains classed them as cytomegalovirus-associated.

Germline V gene data show CDR1 as SGHTA and CDR2 as FQGNSA. Trimming removed 6 bases from V and 7 bases from J; junction bases left unmatched: 6. This CDR3 is 13 amino acids long. Notes on this clone: The antigen is undetermined.

13 Jbeta primers and 60 Vbeta primers were used for the PCR. Libraries were prepared by immunoSEQ multiplex PCR; TCRdb keeps only in-frame clonotypes and omits some of them. Among approximately 120,000 clones listed, about three quarters were seen once. The material sequenced was PBMCs. The origin of this receptor is a woman aged 55-75 years in good health and CMV-seropositive. V and J are TRBV7-2 and TRBJ1-5; 7 positions agree with TRBD1. The CDR3 spells CASRPDRVQPQHF. Written as DNA, the CDR3 is TGTGCCAGCAGGCCCGACAGGGTCCAGCCCCAGCATTTT.